A single sample gave rise to the 25 T cell receptor beta chains below, sequenced in a study of CD8 T cells in ankylosing spondylitis. TCRdb independently ran MiXCR on the 5' RACE reads; one entry per CDR3 protein. There are tens of thousands of distinct CDR3 sequences in the sample; about 7.2% occur only once, and roughly a tenth lies in the top ten. The specimen was blood, either unsorted or a sorted T cell fraction (not recorded which). The receptors here all came from a male donor with ankylosing spondylitis or in good health (not recorded which).

This clonotype was seen only a few times. The V call is TRBV7-8, the J call TRBJ2-1; D not resolved. Germline lookup yields CDR1 SGHVS and CDR2 FQNEAQ. This CDR3 comprises 15 residues. Deletions cut 8 bases from V and 0 bases from J, with 14 bases between. The CDR3 reads CASAKGPSSYNEQFF. The CDR3, as DNA: TGTGCCAGCGCCAAAGGGCCTAGCTCCTACAATGAGCAGTTCTTC.

This clonotype occurred many times. The CDR3 coding sequence is TGTGCCACCAGTGATTTGCGCGGGGGGCGAGGTCAGCCCCAGCATTTT. Protein: CATSDLRGGRGQPQHF. The rearrangement uses TRBV24-1 and TRBJ1-5; maybe TRBD1 (6 bases). The CDR3 has 16 residues. V was trimmed by 0 bases and J by 6 bases, leaving 14 bases between them. CDR1 is KGHDR, CDR2 SFDVKD, per germline.

This clonotype came up many times. J is TRBJ2-1 and V is TRBV5-4; 10 nucleotides agree with TRBD2. The CDR3 runs 15 residues. Germline loops: CDR1 SGHNT, CDR2 YYREEE (reference sequence). Trimming took 6 bases from V and 7 from J; bases not matched to a gene: 10. CDR3 sequence reads: CASTSGTSALNEQFF. The CDR3 coding sequence is TGTGCCAGCACTTCCGGGACTAGCGCGTTGAATGAGCAGTTCTTC.

This clonotype was detected many times. V and J are TRBV7-8 and TRBJ2-1; 15 positions agree with TRBD2. J lost 1 base, V lost 3 bases, and 13 bases had no gene match. Looked up from germline, CDR1 is SGHVS and CDR2 is FQNEAQ. The CDR3 extends over 21 amino acids. The DNA of the CDR3 is TGTGCCAGCAGCTTCTATACCCCGGGACTAGCGGGAGGCGGGTCCTACAATGAGCAGTTCTTC. It encodes CASSFYTPGLAGGGSYNEQFF.

This clonotype was counted a few times. The chain has TRBV5-6 and TRBJ2-2, with 9 bases identical to TRBD1. The trim removed 4 bases at V and 2 bases at J, leaving 12 bases unmatched. This CDR3 is 18 amino acids long. The germline CDR1 and CDR2 sequences are SGHDT and YYEEEE. Written as DNA, the CDR3 is TGTGCCAGCAGCCCCCTGGGACAGGGTATCTTCAACACCGGGGAGCTGTTTTTT. Encoded protein: CASSPLGQGIFNTGELFF.

This clonotype was counted many times. This chain links TRBV20-1 with TRBJ2-1; the match to TRBD2 covers 7 bases. Germline V gene lookup returns CDR1 DFQATT and CDR2 SNEGSKA (reference sequence). This CDR3 contains 12 residues. J gave up 7 bases and V 7 bases, and 7 bases lay outside the gene matches. The CDR3 loop is CSGGGGGNEQFF. CDR3 bases: TGCAGTGGGGGGGGAGGAGGGAATGAGCAGTTCTTC.

This clonotype appeared many times. This chain uses TRBV9 with TRBJ1-5; no firm D call. Deletions cut 2 bases from V and 5 bases from J, with 5 bases between. The CDR3 sequence is 12 residues long. Germline CDR1 SGDLS, CDR2 YYNGEE. CDR3 amino acids: CASSVGDQPQHF. CDR3 DNA sequence: TGTGCCAGCAGCGTTGGCGATCAGCCCCAGCATTTT.

This clonotype has more than one count but fewer than ten. The J gene is TRBJ2-7, the V gene TRBV7-9; D is perhaps TRBD1 (6 bases). Looked up from germline, CDR1 is SEHNR and CDR2 is FQNEAQ (reference sequence). Trimming took 5 bases from V and 5 from J, leaving 25 bases between them. This CDR3 spans 17 amino acids. The CDR3 coding sequence is TGTGCCAGCAGCCCCGTCGGGTGGCAGGCCTCAGGGGACGAGCAGTACTTC. As protein: CASSPVGWQASGDEQYF.

This clonotype was recorded many times. The rearrangement uses TRBV3-1 and TRBJ2-2; TRBD2 aligns across 10 bases. Trimming at V came to 1 base and at J to 2 bases, leaving 4 bases not matched to a gene. Per germline, CDR1 LGHDT and CDR2 YNNKEL (reference sequence). The CDR3 runs to 17 residues. CDR3 DNA sequence: TGTGCCAGCAGCCAAGCGGGACTAGCGTTAAACACCGGGGAGCTGTTTTTT. Translated: CASSQAGLALNTGELFF.

The CDR3 spells CASSKRGGGKWGSRYNEQFF. The CDR3 DNA reads as TGTGCCAGCAGCAAACGTGGGGGGGGGAAGTGGGGCTCCCGGTACAATGAGCAGTTCTTC. The chain couples TRBV21-1 to TRBJ2-1; the table's D call TRBD1 went unverified against the DNA. TRBV21-1 is tagged as a pseudogene. The CDR3 is 20 residues long.

The table lists this clonotype with a few counts. The CDR3, as DNA: TGTGCCAGCAGTTCAGACGGGCAGGGGATCTACAATGAGCAGTTCTTC. Translation: CASSSDGQGIYNEQFF. The V gene is TRBV12-3 or TRBV12-4, the J gene TRBJ2-1; possibly TRBD1 for D (6 bases). The CDR3 sequence is 16 residues long. V lost 4 bases to trimming and J lost 3 bases, with 16 bases between them.

Ten or more counts support this clonotype. V gene TRBV3-1 combines with J gene TRBJ2-1; D call uncertain. CDR3 size: 14 residues. Trimming cost V 1 base and J 2 bases, with 6 bases left between them. CDR1 is LGHDT, CDR2 YNNKEL, per germline (reference sequence). CDR3 bases: TGTGCCAGCAGCCAAGGTCGTACCTACAATGAGCAGTTCTTC. Translation: CASSQGRTYNEQFF.

With respect to this clonotype: Given a much more abundant clone one base away, this may be a read error. The J gene is TRBJ2-1, the V gene TRBV9; D could derive from TRBD1 or TRBD2 (5 bases each). The V and J ends lost 0 bases and 3 bases respectively, with 13 bases between them. This CDR3 has 16 amino acids. In germline, CDR1 is SGDLS, CDR2 YYNGEE. CDR3 DNA sequence: TGTGCCAGCAGCGTAGAGTTAGTGGGGGTCTACAATGAGCAGTTCTTC. Protein: CASSVELVGVYNEQFF.

There are many counts of this clonotype. The CDR3 reads CASSEALRGQQFF. Here the CDR3 DNA reads TGTGCCAGCAGTGAAGCGCTTAGGGGTCAGCAGTTCTTC. The J gene is TRBJ2-1, the V gene TRBV2; tentative D call: TRBD1 (5 bases). This CDR3 is built from 13 residues. CDR1 is SNHLY and CDR2 is FYNNEI in the germline V gene. The V end lost 0 bases, the J end lost 11 bases, and 11 bases lay between the germline ends.

Only a few counts were recorded for this clonotype. The gene calls are TRBV7-2 and TRBJ2-3; D uncertain. Germline assignment: CDR1 SGHTA and CDR2 FQGNSA. Trimming pared 3 bases from V and 0 bases from J, leaving 1 base between. CDR3 length: 12 residues. As DNA, the CDR3 is TGTGCCAGCAGCTTTAGCACAGATACGCAGTATTTT. This translates into CASSFSTDTQYF.

This clonotype was found many times. V and J are TRBV7-9 and TRBJ2-1, with 7 bases that match TRBD2. V was pared by 5 bases and J by 8 bases, with 15 bases of the junction left unmatched. The CDR3 is 16 residues long. Germline V gene sequence: CDR1 SEHNR, CDR2 FQNEAQ (reference sequence). The CDR3 here is CASSQSDRGRTYEQFF. In DNA, the CDR3 is TGTGCCAGCAGCCAATCCGATCGCGGGAGAACTTATGAGCAGTTCTTC.

This clonotype turned up a few times. The V call is TRBV6-6, the J call TRBJ1-5; TRBD1 matches 7 bases. The length of the CDR3 is 14 residues. Per the germline V gene, CDR1 is MNHNY and CDR2 is SVGAGI (reference sequence). Germline trimming cut 5 bases from V and 3 bases from J; bases unmatched to any gene: 4. CDR3 coding DNA: TGTGCCAGCAGTCGGGACAGCCACAATCAGCCCCAGCATTTT. Encoded protein: CASSRDSHNQPQHF.

Ten or more counts support this clonotype. The chain joins TRBV12-3 or TRBV12-4 to TRBJ2-4; the D is unclear. The CDR3 loop spans 11 amino acids. V was clipped by 5 bases and J by 6 bases, with 5 bases between them. DNA for the CDR3: TGTGCCAGCAGTCTTAGAAACATTCAGTACTTC. This sequence encodes CASSLRNIQYF.

This clonotype was observed a handful of times. The chain joins TRBV6-6 to TRBJ1-5, with D possibly matching TRBD1 (5 bases). Germline CDR1 reads MNHNY; CDR2 reads SVGAGI (reference sequence). Trimming took 0 bases from V and 1 from J, leaving 7 bases between them. The CDR3 contains 15 residues. The CDR3 protein is CASSYSGPSNQPQHF. The CDR3 nucleotides are TGTGCCAGCAGTTACTCGGGACCGAGCAATCAGCCCCAGCATTTT.

This clonotype was observed many times. The chain recombines TRBV29-1 with TRBJ1-1; D unresolved. V lost 6 bases and J lost 4, with 18 bases in between. Germline CDR1 is SQVTM and CDR2 is ANQGSEA. The CDR3 is 14 residues long. The CDR3 region is CSVLVPLAGTEAFF. CDR3 DNA: TGCAGCGTCTTGGTACCTTTAGCGGGCACTGAAGCTTTCTTT.

The sample holds many counts of this clonotype. This sequence joins TRBV12-3 or TRBV12-4 and TRBJ2-1, with 7 bases that match TRBD2. V shed 6 bases, J shed 5 bases, and the junction held 7 bases outside the gene matches. This CDR3 is 14 amino acids long. The CDR3 is CASRLTAGNNEQFF. The CDR3 nucleotides are TGTGCCAGCAGGCTAACAGCGGGAAACAATGAGCAGTTCTTC.

This clonotype was detected many times. V gene TRBV11-2 combines with J gene TRBJ2-1; the D is unclear. Germline V gene lookup returns CDR1 SGHAT and CDR2 FQNNGV. V was clipped by 0 bases and J by 2 bases, with 8 bases between them. This CDR3 has 15 amino acids. CDR3 sequence (DNA): TGTGCCAGCAGCTTAGATCGGCTAGCCTACAATGAGCAGTTCTTC. Amino acid sequence: CASSLDRLAYNEQFF.

This clonotype has ten or more counts. This chain joins TRBV5-1 and TRBJ1-4; no reliable D call. Germline CDR1 SGHRS, CDR2 YFSETQ. The CDR3 is made up of 15 amino acids. V was pared by 6 bases and J by 0 bases, with 12 bases between. This CDR3 is CASKPTVATNEKLFF. As DNA, the CDR3 is TGCGCCAGCAAACCTACAGTCGCAACTAATGAAAAACTGTTTTTT.

This clonotype has ten or more counts. V is TRBV5-5 and J is TRBJ2-2, with D unclear. The CDR3 sequence is 17 residues long. Trimming removed 0 bases from V and 0 bases from J, with 12 bases in between. Germline V CDR1 and CDR2: SGHKS, YYEKEE (reference sequence). CDR3 nucleotide sequence: TGTGCCAGCAGCTTGGCTTTGGGGTACGCGAACACCGGGGAGCTGTTTTTT. It specifies CASSLALGYANTGELFF.

This clonotype came up many times. The rearrangement links TRBV5-6 to TRBJ2-5, with D perhaps matching TRBD1 (7 bases). CDR3 length: 13 residues. Germline V gives CDR1 SGHDT, CDR2 YYEEEE. V was trimmed by 3 bases and J by 5 bases, leaving 11 bases between them. In DNA form, the CDR3 reads TGTGCCAGCAGCTCACAGGGGAGGGAGACCCAGTACTTC. This codes for CASSSQGRETQYF. The full variable domain, completed using reference TRBV5-6 and TRBJ2-5, is DAGVTQSPTHLIKTRGQQVTLRCSPKSGHDTVSWYQQALGQGPQFIFQYYEEEERQRGNFPDRFSGHQFPNYSSELNVNALLLGDSALYLCASSSQGRETQYFGPGTRLLVL.